This entry features one TCR beta chain sequence. The data belong to a study of blood T cell repertoires in COVID-19. In the study overall: The United States, Italy and Spain supplied acute and convalescent COVID-19 samples.

The CDR3 loop spans 14 amino acids. V was cut by 3 bases and J by 2 bases, with 9 bases left in between. Germline CDR1 reads SNHLY; CDR2 reads FYNNEI. Source study methods: Amplification with reference gene primers provided the estimates of nucleated cell counts. Profiled with immunoSEQ multiplex PCR; TCRdb holds only in-frame clones, not every one. Clonal size and the V and J genes are those of that table, whereas D and trimming came from the DNA. The sample lists 150,000 to 180,000 clones; approximately 81% were seen once. Sequenced sample: peripheral blood. The V and J genes are TRBV2 and TRBJ2-3; D perhaps matches TRBD1 (5 bases). The sequence was collected from a woman between 55 and 75 years old with COVID-19, enrolled during active disease. The CDR3 reads CASSEGLLTDTQYF. The DNA of the CDR3 is TGTGCCAGCAGTGAGGGGCTCCTCACAGATACGCAGTATTTT.